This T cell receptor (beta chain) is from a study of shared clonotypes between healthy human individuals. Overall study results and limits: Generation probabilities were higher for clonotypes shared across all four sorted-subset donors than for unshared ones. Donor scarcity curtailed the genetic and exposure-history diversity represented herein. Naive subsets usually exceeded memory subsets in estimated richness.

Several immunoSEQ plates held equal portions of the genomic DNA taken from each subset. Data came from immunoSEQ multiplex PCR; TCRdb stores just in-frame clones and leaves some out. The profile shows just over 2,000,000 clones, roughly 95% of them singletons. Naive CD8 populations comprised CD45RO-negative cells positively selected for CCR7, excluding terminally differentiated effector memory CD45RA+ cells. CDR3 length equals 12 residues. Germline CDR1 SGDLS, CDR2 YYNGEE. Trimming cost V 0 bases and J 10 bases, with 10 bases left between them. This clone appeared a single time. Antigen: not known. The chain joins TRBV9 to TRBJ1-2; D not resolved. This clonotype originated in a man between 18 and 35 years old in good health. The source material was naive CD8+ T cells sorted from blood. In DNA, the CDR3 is TGTGCCAGCAGCGTAGGCCTTGATGACTACACCTTC. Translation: CASSVGLDDYTF.